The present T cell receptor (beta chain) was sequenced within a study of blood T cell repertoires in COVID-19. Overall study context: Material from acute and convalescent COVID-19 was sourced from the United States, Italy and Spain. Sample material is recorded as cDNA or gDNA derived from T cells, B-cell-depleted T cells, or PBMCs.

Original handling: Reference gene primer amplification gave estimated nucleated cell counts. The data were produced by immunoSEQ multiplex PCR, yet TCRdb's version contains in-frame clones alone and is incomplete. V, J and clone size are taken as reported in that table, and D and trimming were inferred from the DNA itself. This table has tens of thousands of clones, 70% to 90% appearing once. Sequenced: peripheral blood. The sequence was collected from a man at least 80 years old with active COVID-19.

The CDR3 is CASSLVTEETQYF. CDR3 sequence (DNA): TGTGCCAGCAGCTTAGTAACAGAAGAGACCCAGTACTTC. The chain is built from TRBV5-6 and TRBJ2-5; D gene unclear. V lost 2 bases and J lost 3, with 8 bases in between. CDR3 size: 13 residues. Germline CDR1 SGHDT, CDR2 YYEEEE.